This TCR beta chain was obtained from a study of CD8 T cell repertoires and HIV-1 epitope variants. Study context: Controls were a CMV, EBV and flu peptide pool, Ebola AY9 negative control, and no-peptide well. Separate from the cultures, 1M uncultured T cells served as baseline.

Findings of the study overall: Some 10 antigen-specific TCR beta clonotypes were found; five or six seemed cross-reactive to variants.

V lost 1 base and J 1 base, leaving 5 bases between the germline ends. Germline values: CDR1 SGHTS, CDR2 YDEGEE. The CDR3 has 13 amino acids. A few counts support this clone. What it binds is unknown. Other DNA sequences of this sample code for an identical CDR3. The repertoire was sequenced with immunoSEQ multiplex PCR; TCRdb's copy has only in-frame clones and lacks some. This table has 2,700 or so clones, approximately 70% appearing once. V is TRBV5-8 and J is TRBJ1-2, with unresolved D. This TCR came from a male donor with HIV. The sample comprised cultured CD8+ T cells derived from PBMCs. CDR3 amino acids: CASSLLNNYGYTF. DNA for the CDR3: TGTGCCAGCAGCTTGCTGAATAACTATGGCTACACCTTC. Full variable domain (rest looked up from reference TRBV5-8 and TRBJ1-2): EAGVTQSPTHLIKTRGQQATLRCSPISGHTSVYWYQQALGLGLQFLLWYDEGEERNRGNFPPRFSGRQFPNYSSELNVNALELEDSALYLCASSLLNNYGYTFGSGTRLTVV.